This T cell receptor (beta chain) derives from a study of T cell clusters in autoimmune cytopenias. Study-wide background: The median distinct TRB clonotype count was fewer than 3,000 per sample, from a median approximately 52,000 reads.

Regarding this clonotype: Its antigen is not known.

Notes on the study in general: TRB repertoire shifts in secondary cytopenia and chronic lymphocytic leukemia mostly reflected lymphoma, not autoimmunity.

TRB rearrangements were amplified by touch-down multiplex PCR with mixed TRB-A/B primers. With the multiplex PCR reads reprocessed, TCRdb shows one record per CDR3 protein and no DNA. Its listing shows 8,000 to 10,000 distinct CDR3 sequences. The CDR3 contains 13 residues. The germline V gene has CDR1 DFQATT and CDR2 SNEGSKA (reference sequence). TRB amplification used roughly 250 ng of peripheral blood genomic DNA. Sequenced input: peripheral blood. V and J are TRBV20-1 and TRBJ1-5; TCRdb calls TRBD1, which cannot be checked without DNA. This sequence originates from a human donor with an autoimmune cytopenia or autoimmune hepatitis (not recorded which). This CDR3 is CSAPDRAGEPQHF.